Listed below are T cell receptor beta chains from one sample, sequenced in a study of blood T cell repertoires in COVID-19. Sequencing was performed with immunoSEQ multiplex PCR; in TCRdb, only in-frame clones are kept and a portion is missing. The sample holds tens of thousands of clones, almost 90% seen once. The source material was peripheral blood. Receptors originate from an elderly woman with acute or convalescent COVID-19. Each CDR3 is given with its conserved first and last residue. Each record gives: CDR3 DNA, CDR3 protein, V gene, J gene, D gene, clone size. The D gene is left open where the match is weak. Rows may omit the clone size; those that give it use once, few, many or a size class.

CDR3 DNA: TGCGCCAGCACCTCACAACAGGGGCACTATGGCTACACCTTC
CDR3 protein: CASTSQQGHYGYTF
V gene: TRBV5-1
J gene: TRBJ1-2
D gene: TRBD1
clone size: NA

CDR3 DNA: TGTGCCAGCAGTGTCCGGGGTCCCACCGGGGAGCTGTTTTTT
CDR3 protein: CASSVRGPTGELFF
V gene: TRBV2
J gene: TRBJ2-2
D gene: NA
clone size: NA

CDR3 DNA: TGTGCCAGCAGCCCAGGGTCGTCCTACGAGCAGTACTTC
CDR3 protein: CASSPGSSYEQYF
V gene: TRBV3-1/TRBV3-2
J gene: TRBJ2-7
D gene: NA
clone size: NA

CDR3 DNA: TGCGCCAGCAGCTTGGACACAGGGCCCTCACCCCTCCACTTT
CDR3 protein: CASSLDTGPSPLHF
V gene: TRBV5-1
J gene: TRBJ1-6
D gene: NA
clone size: once

CDR3 DNA: TGTGCCAGCAGTTACCGACAGGCGACCAATGAGCAGTTCTTC
CDR3 protein: CASSYRQATNEQFF
V gene: TRBV6-5
J gene: TRBJ2-1
D gene: NA
clone size: NA

CDR3 DNA: TGTGCCATCAGCGCTTTCGCGGGGGGCAATTCACCCCTCCACTTT
CDR3 protein: CAISAFAGGNSPLHF
V gene: TRBV10-3
J gene: TRBJ1-6
D gene: NA
clone size: NA

CDR3 DNA: TGTGCCAGCAGCGGACGGACAGGGGGCGCCGAAGGCTACACCTTC
CDR3 protein: CASSGRTGGAEGYTF
V gene: TRBV7-2
J gene: TRBJ1-2
D gene: TRBD1
clone size: NA

CDR3 DNA: TGTGCCAGCAGCTTGGTGGCCCGGGACAGGGTTAGCAATCAGCCCCAGCATTTT
CDR3 protein: CASSLVARDRVSNQPQHF
V gene: TRBV5-6
J gene: TRBJ1-5
D gene: TRBD1
clone size: few

CDR3 DNA: TGTGCCAGCAGTGAAAGAGGACTAGCGGGATGGGAGACCCAGTACTTC
CDR3 protein: CASSERGLAGWETQYF
V gene: TRBV6-1
J gene: TRBJ2-5
D gene: TRBD2
clone size: once

CDR3 DNA: TGTGCCAGCAGCATTAGGACAGGGAGGGACTACGAGCAGTACTTC
CDR3 protein: CASSIRTGRDYEQYF
V gene: TRBV11-2
J gene: TRBJ2-7
D gene: NA
clone size: NA

CDR3 DNA: TGTGCCAGCAGCTGGGGATCGGGAGGCGAGCAGTACTTC
CDR3 protein: CASSWGSGGEQYF
V gene: TRBV5-5
J gene: TRBJ2-7
D gene: TRBD2
clone size: NA

CDR3 DNA: TGTGCCAGCAGCCTCGGGGACAGGGTCAACAATGAGCAGTTCTTC
CDR3 protein: CASSLGDRVNNEQFF
V gene: TRBV3-1/TRBV3-2
J gene: TRBJ2-1
D gene: TRBD1
clone size: NA

CDR3 DNA: TGTGCCAGCAGCTCCGGGGGGGCGTTGCGCACAGATACGCAGTATTTT
CDR3 protein: CASSSGGALRTDTQYF
V gene: TRBV11-3
J gene: TRBJ2-3
D gene: TRBD2
clone size: NA

CDR3 DNA: TGCGCCAGCAGCGCCACAGGGGGAGATAGCACCGGGGAGCTGTTTTTT
CDR3 protein: CASSATGGDSTGELFF
V gene: TRBV5-1
J gene: TRBJ2-2
D gene: TRBD1
clone size: few

CDR3 DNA: TGTGCCAGCAGCCAAGCCAGACCGGGACTAGCGGTTGGAGCTTTTTCCTACGAGCAGTACTTC
CDR3 protein: CASSQARPGLAVGAFSYEQYF
V gene: TRBV14
J gene: TRBJ2-7
D gene: TRBD2
clone size: NA

CDR3 DNA: TGCGCCAGCAGCCTCGCACAGGGGTCCTCTGGAAACACCATATATTTT
CDR3 protein: CASSLAQGSSGNTIYF
V gene: TRBV4-1
J gene: TRBJ1-3
D gene: TRBD1
clone size: NA

CDR3 DNA: TGCAGCGTTGAGGAAACAAAGGCAGGAATAGTTGTTGGTGGCTACACCTTC
CDR3 protein: CSVEETKAGIVVGGYTF
V gene: TRBV29-1
J gene: TRBJ1-2
D gene: NA
clone size: few

CDR3 DNA: TGTGCCAGTACCAGGACAGGGAGCTCCTATAATTCACCCCTCCACTTT
CDR3 protein: CASTRTGSSYNSPLHF
V gene: TRBV19
J gene: TRBJ1-6
D gene: TRBD1
clone size: NA

CDR3 DNA: TGTGCCAGCAGCTACGGACTAGCGGACAGCACAGATACGCAGTATTTT
CDR3 protein: CASSYGLADSTDTQYF
V gene: TRBV7-9
J gene: TRBJ2-3
D gene: TRBD2
clone size: NA

CDR3 DNA: TGCGCCAGCAGCCTCCCCCGAGAGGGAGGAGGGTACAATGAGCAGTTCTTC
CDR3 protein: CASSLPREGGGYNEQFF
V gene: TRBV5-1
J gene: TRBJ2-1
D gene: NA
clone size: few

CDR3 DNA: TGTGCCAGCAGCCCGGGACAGGGAAGCTATGGCTACACCTTC
CDR3 protein: CASSPGQGSYGYTF
V gene: TRBV11-2
J gene: TRBJ1-2
D gene: TRBD1
clone size: once